What follows is one T cell receptor (beta chain) and its context. This clonotype has ten or more counts. The target of this receptor is not known. No base quality values were provided; no much bigger clone lies one nucleotide off. TCR beta VDJ combination and CDR3 sequence profiling used genomic DNA as the template. TCR repertoire sequencing was run on an Illumina HiSeq 2000. The source study handled its data this way. TRBV/TRBJ rearrangement plots, CDR3 size and DJ length profiles, and Simpson's diversity index were used to evaluate the repertoires. Whichever DNA sequence was most abundant in the deep sequencing data was defined as the immunodominant clone. CDR3 amino acid sequences were screened for sharing across subjects and were compared with published repertoires and the VDJdb database. In-frame beta chains were kept once TCRdb had trimmed the public reads at Q25 with fastp and called clones with MiXCR. Rows matching on CDR3 protein sequence are summarized as one entry with the most common DNA and genes. V and J calls and clone size were set by TCRdb, not the authors. In all, the sample holds fewer than 200,000 distinct CDR3 sequences, and about 60% of those were seen once. Of the sample, under 50% is held by the ten largest clones.

TCR repertoires of sorted CD4+ and CD8+ blood T cells from severe aplastic anemia patients and healthy subjects were deep-sequenced in the study. Ficoll-Paque density gradient centrifugation was used to isolate peripheral blood mononuclear cells. CD4+ and CD8+ T cells were sorted by FACS or magnetic beads before DNA extraction. The sample is drawn from a study of CD8+CD57+ T cells in acquired aplastic anemia (dated by TCRdb to between 2018 and 2020). Concerning the study at large: DNA extracted from sorted CD4+ and CD8+ cells had a mean of about 3.2 ug, with a range of 0.2 to 27.4 ug. An average of about 10 million reads for CD4+ cells and approximately 12 million reads for CD8+ cells was obtained from healthy donor samples. The investigation overall reported the following: Patients and healthy controls showed no significant difference in CD8+ Simpson's diversity (P=0.060). About 30 CD8+ CDR3 sequences were found in both patients and controls but appeared to be highly expressed in patients and within the immunodominant clones of the patients.

V lost 0 bases and J lost 2 bases; the stretch between them is 9 bases long. The germline V gene encodes CDR1 SGHTA and CDR2 FQGNSA. Its CDR3 holds 15 amino acids, cysteine through phenylalanine. The only DNA kept is the CDR3, 45 bases in frame from the first base. The sample was sorted CD4+, CD8+, or CD8+CD57+ T cells (not recorded which) from PBMCs. The chain is assembled from TRBV7-2 and TRBJ2-3; too little of a D gene remains to name it. The receptor was isolated from a human donor in good health. The base sequence is TGTGCCAGCAGCTTAGCGGTTTTGAACACAGATACGCAGTATTTT. It translates to CASSLAVLNTDTQYF.